Listed below are T cell receptor beta chains from one sample, sequenced in a study of regulatory T cells in long-lasting Graves disease. A single record per CDR3 protein comes from TCRdb applying MiXCR to the multiplex PCR reads. The sample includes about 520,000 distinct CDR3 sequences, 12% of them seen just once. These data were likewise used in another study, on T cells in Graves' hyperthyroidism and ophthalmopathy.

The sequenced sample was peripheral blood mononuclear cells (PBMCs), obtained at new diagnosis, from a patient treated with antithyroid drugs. These receptors were taken from a woman aged 25 to 39 with Graves disease. Both conserved end residues are part of each CDR3. A D gene is named only where the DNA matches it firmly. The listing skips clone size in some rows; elsewhere it reads once, few, many or a size class.

>TRBV14|many|TRBJ1-1|.
CASSHGGRMRTEAFF
TGTGCCAGCAGCCATGGGGGGCGCATGAGAACTGAAGCTTTCTTT
>TRBV14|many|TRBJ2-1|.
CASSRQPYNEQFF
TGTGCCAGCAGCAGACAACCTTACAATGAGCAGTTCTTC
>TRBV11-2|many|TRBJ2-5|TRBD2
CASSLAQLAGGPQETQYF
TGTGCCAGCAGCTTAGCCCAACTAGCGGGAGGCCCTCAAGAGACCCAGTACTTC
>TRBV12-3/TRBV12-4|many|TRBJ1-1|.
CASSRNYGQKNTEAFF
TGTGCCAGCAGCCGAAATTATGGTCAGAAGAACACTGAAGCTTTCTTT
>TRBV2|many|TRBJ1-2|.
CASSEGKVYGYTF
TGTGCCAGCAGTGAAGGGAAGGTATACGGCTACACCTTC
>TRBV12-3/TRBV12-4|many|TRBJ2-1|.
CASSFRGLRRNEQFF
TGTGCCAGCAGTTTTAGGGGTCTCCGGCGAAATGAGCAGTTCTTC
>TRBV7-9|many|TRBJ2-2|.
CASSSGPEAVLGWTGELFF
TGTGCCAGCAGCTCAGGCCCCGAGGCTGTCCTTGGATGGACCGGGGAGCTGTTTTTT
>TRBV6-5|few|TRBJ1-5|.
CASSLDITGQPQHF
TGTGCCAGCAGTTTGGACATAACGGGGCAGCCCCAGCATTTT
>TRBV10-3|many|TRBJ2-7|TRBD2
CAISESTSGTYEQYF
TGTGCCATCAGTGAGTCGACTAGCGGTACCTACGAGCAGTACTTC
>TRBV25-1|.|TRBJ2-5|.
CASSEGDRETQYF
TGTGCCAGCAGTGAGGGGGATCGAGAGACCCAGTACTTC
>TRBV5-1|many|TRBJ2-2|.
CASSLVQVSGELFF
TGTGCCAGCAGCTTGGTCCAGGTGTCCGGGGAGCTGTTTTTT
>TRBV5-6|many|TRBJ2-7|.
CASSFLGEEWEYEQYF
TGTGCCAGCAGCTTCTTAGGGGAGGAATGGGAATACGAGCAGTACTTC
>TRBV6-1|.|TRBJ2-6|.
CASIFGGANVLTF
TGTGCCAGCATCTTCGGTGGGGCCAACGTCCTGACTTTC
>TRBV15|many|TRBJ2-7|.
CATSPRRDYEQYF
TGTGCCACCAGCCCCCGCCGCGACTACGAGCAGTACTTC
>TRBV20-1|many|TRBJ1-5|TRBD1
CSARGTGYLTPSDSNQPQHF
TGCAGTGCTAGGGGGACAGGCTACTTAACCCCCTCAGATAGCAATCAGCCCCAGCATTTT
>TRBV10-3|.|TRBJ1-2|.
CAISDPVRAGYTF
TGTGCCATCAGTGACCCGGTCCGCGCCGGCTACACCTTC
>TRBV29-1|many|TRBJ2-7|.
CSVGAGSSYEQYF
TGCAGCGTTGGGGCAGGGAGCTCCTACGAGCAGTACTTC
>TRBV7-9|.|TRBJ2-7|.
CASSFLVGGTEGEQYF
TGTGCCAGCAGCTTTCTCGTAGGGGGAACAGAAGGCGAGCAGTACTTC
>TRBV29-1|few|TRBJ2-4|TRBD1
CSVHTGVVGSAKNIQYF
TGCAGCGTTCACACAGGGGTGGTAGGTTCCGCCAAAAACATTCAGTACTTC
>TRBV3-1|.|TRBJ1-1|.
CASSTDSGTVNTEAFF
TGTGCCAGCAGCACCGATTCCGGGACGGTAAACACTGAAGCATTCTTT
>TRBV12-3/TRBV12-4|many|TRBJ2-1|TRBD2
CASSSSGSYNEQFF
TGTGCCAGCAGTAGTAGCGGGAGCTACAATGAGCAGTTCTTC
>TRBV4-3|few|TRBJ1-1|TRBD1
CASSHFKGATEAFF
TGCGCCAGCAGCCATTTCAAGGGGGCAACTGAAGCTTTCTTT
>TRBV12-3/TRBV12-4|many|TRBJ2-5|.
CASSLNRVGETQYF
TGTGCCAGCAGTTTAAACAGGGTCGGGGAGACCCAGTACTTC
>TRBV19|few|TRBJ1-4|TRBD1
CASSKGTTGVRSEKLFF
TGTGCCAGTAGCAAGGGAACTACAGGGGTACGTTCGGAAAAACTGTTTTTT
>TRBV20-1|few|TRBJ2-3|.
CSARFLDTQYF
TGCAGTGCTAGGTTTCTGGATACGCAGTATTTT
>TRBV6-1|.|TRBJ2-3|TRBD2
CASRASGSGADTQYF
TGTGCCAGCAGAGCTAGCGGGAGTGGGGCAGATACGCAGTATTTT
>TRBV29-1|few|TRBJ1-2|TRBD1
CSVAGQGGYGYTF
TGCAGCGTTGCGGGACAGGGAGGGTATGGCTACACCTTC
>TRBV6-5|.|TRBJ1-5|.
CASSYRRNNQPQHF
TGTGCCAGCAGTTATCGACGGAACAATCAGCCCCAGCATTTT
>TRBV12-3/TRBV12-4|few|TRBJ2-1|TRBD1
CASSYRTGDYNEQFF
TGTGCCAGCAGTTACCGGACAGGGGACTACAATGAGCAGTTCTTC
>TRBV7-9|many|TRBJ2-3|TRBD2
CASSPGTMGSTDTQYF
TGTGCCAGCAGCCCCGGGACTATGGGGAGCACAGATACGCAGTATTTT
>TRBV11-2|few|TRBJ2-3|.
CASSLSRGGATDTQYF
TGTGCCAGCAGCTTGTCTAGGGGGGGAGCCACAGATACGCAGTATTTT
>TRBV4-3|.|TRBJ2-5|.
CASSQDQEQETQYF
TGCGCCAGCAGCCAAGATCAGGAACAGGAGACCCAGTACTTC
>TRBV6-1|many|TRBJ2-3|TRBD2
CASSAAETSGRAPDTQYF
TGTGCCAGCAGTGCAGCGGAGACTAGCGGGAGGGCCCCAGATACGCAGTATTTT
>TRBV5-1|few|TRBJ2-5|.
CASRRVSWEETQYF
TGCGCCAGTAGGAGAGTCAGCTGGGAAGAGACCCAGTACTTC
>TRBV6-1|.|TRBJ2-7|.
CASTEVQGGSYEQYF
TGTGCCAGCACCGAGGTCCAAGGGGGCTCCTACGAGCAGTACTTC
>TRBV11-2|once|TRBJ2-7|TRBD1
CASSPTDRDFAYEQYF
TGTGCCAGCAGCCCGACCGACAGGGATTTCGCCTACGAGCAGTACTTC
>TRBV5-1|few|TRBJ2-3|TRBD2
CASSLRGLAESTDTQYF
TGTGCCAGCAGCTTGCGGGGACTAGCGGAAAGCACAGATACGCAGTATTTT
>TRBV19|.|TRBJ2-1|.
CASSPRKLFNEQFF
TGTGCCAGTAGTCCGCGGAAGCTGTTTAATGAGCAGTTCTTC
>TRBV28|many|TRBJ1-1|.
CASDSRNTEAFF
TGTGCCAGCGATTCTCGGAACACTGAAGCTTTCTTT
>TRBV11-2|.|TRBJ2-1|.
CASSLGPSSKQFF
TGTGCCAGCAGCTTAGGACCATCCTCAAAGCAGTTCTTC
>TRBV2|many|TRBJ2-1|.
CASRLDSYNEQFF
TGTGCCAGCAGGCTCGACAGTTACAATGAGCAGTTCTTC
>TRBV7-9|.|TRBJ2-7|TRBD1
CASSLGSGTGLEQYF
TGTGCCAGCAGCTTGGGATCCGGGACAGGGCTCGAGCAGTACTTC
>TRBV4-3|many|TRBJ1-2|TRBD1
CASSPIRQGSYTF
TGCGCCAGCAGCCCCATAAGACAGGGGAGCTACACCTTC
>TRBV7-8|.|TRBJ2-7|.
CASSLGTPTSYEQYF
TGTGCCAGCAGCTTGGGGACTCCAACCTCCTACGAGCAGTACTTC
>TRBV19|few|TRBJ2-7|.
CARHPPLWTAEQYF
TGTGCCAGACATCCACCCCTTTGGACAGCCGAGCAGTACTTC
>TRBV24-1|.|TRBJ2-1|TRBD2
CATSDFTGVAGRSYNEQFF
TGTGCCACCAGTGATTTTACGGGAGTAGCGGGCCGCTCCTACAATGAGCAGTTCTTC
>TRBV4-2|.|TRBJ2-4|TRBD2
CASSQVDGGGNIQYF
TGTGCCAGCAGCCAAGTGGACGGGGGGGGCAACATTCAGTACTTC
>TRBV11-2|.|TRBJ1-3|.
CASSLDGQRPSGNTIYF
TGTGCCAGCAGCTTAGACGGGCAGAGACCCTCTGGAAACACCATATATTTT
>TRBV19|.|TRBJ1-5|TRBD1
CASSIEDRGQPQHF
TGTGCCAGTAGTATCGAGGACAGGGGTCAGCCCCAGCATTTT
>TRBV19|.|TRBJ1-4|.
CASRPTGGLGEKLFF
TGTGCCAGTAGACCAACGGGGGGGCTTGGGGAAAAACTGTTTTTT
>TRBV20-1|many|TRBJ1-2|TRBD1
CSARDENRGQVYGYTF
TGCAGTGCTAGAGACGAAAACAGGGGGCAGGTCTATGGCTACACCTTC
>TRBV28|many|TRBJ2-4|.
CASSSSGALAKNIQYF
TGTGCCAGCAGTTCTTCAGGGGCGCTAGCCAAAAACATTCAGTACTTC
>TRBV13|.|TRBJ2-1|.
CASSLVLGGIRNEQFF
TGTGCCAGCAGCTTAGTTTTGGGCGGGATTAGGAATGAGCAGTTCTTC
>TRBV2|few|TRBJ2-7|TRBD1
CATSWDRGEYEQYF
TGTGCCACGAGCTGGGACAGGGGGGAATACGAGCAGTACTTC
>TRBV24-1|few|TRBJ2-6|.
CATSAGAHLAGANVLTF
TGTGCCACCAGTGCGGGTGCCCACCTTGCCGGGGCCAACGTCCTGACTTTC